Described below is a single TCR beta chain sequence and its context. This clonotype is classified as medium-sized (0.01 to 0.1%). The clone's antigen remains unknown. No per-base quality is available; no much larger clone lies one base away. The data were taken from a study of immune heterogeneity within non-small cell lung tumors (dated by TCRdb to the late 2010s). Some background on the complete study: By histology, the tumors included nine to ten non-squamous carcinomas, a handful of squamous cell carcinomas and 1 tumor not otherwise specified. Neoantigen binding to each patient's HLA alleles was predicted with netMHCpan-3.0 for mutant peptides of 8 to 11 amino acids. TCR repertoires were analyzed from roughly 60 tumor loci of some 14 patients, whereas transcriptome data were available for only 40 or so loci from some eleven patients. The study combined whole-exome sequencing, RNA-seq and TCR beta repertoire sequencing of multiple spatially distinct regions from each NSCLC tumor to examine intratumoral immune heterogeneity.

Paper-wide results and their limitations: Individual patients mostly had different high-frequency TCR beta clonotypes. A statistically significant but moderate positive correlation (R around 0.3) was observed between local T-cell repertoire clonality and local tumor mutational burden. Within a patient, identical dominant CDR3B clonotypes were found to recur across loci, yet unique high-frequency clones were also harbored in different tumor locations.

V is cut by 1 base and J by 3 bases, and the space between the germline ends is 16 bases. From a lookup of the germline V gene, CDR1 and CDR2 are SGHNT and YENEEA. From cysteine to phenylalanine, the CDR3 is 16 amino acids long. Of the read, only the CDR3 DNA is kept; its 48 bases are in frame from base 1. Genomic DNA was extracted from bulk tumor tissue and used as the TCR template, and around 600 ng gDNA was amplified per sample. During surgery, several biopsies were collected from each primary tumor and placed as far from one another as possible within the tumor mass. The study cohort was described as untreated and was composed of newly diagnosed NSCLC cases undergoing curative surgery. Donors were approximately 15 newly diagnosed non-small cell lung cancer patients undergoing surgery with curative intent. A couple of independent pathologists reviewed the resected tumor masses. Only DNA and RNA samples of high quality went on to sequencing.

A multiplex PCR system amplified the TCR beta CDR3 region, with a first 10-cycle round using 32 V-gene forward and 13 J-gene reverse primers. A QIAGEN Multiplex PCR Kit was used for first-round PCR, and the primer sequences were filed in Chinese patent CN105087789A. Illumina universal primers were added in a second PCR round performed with the Phusion High-Fidelity PCR Kit. Sequencing of the TCR libraries was done on the Illumina HiSeq X Ten platform in paired-end mode with a 151 bp read length. In the authors' own workflow: Cutadapt removed reads without multiplex PCR primers, PEAR merged read pairs, and MiXCR with default settings called CDR3 regions. Repertoire diversity was assessed by Shannon entropy, and clonality was calculated as one minus the Shannon entropy divided by the ln of the count of productive unique sequences. Dominant or high-frequency T-cell clones were defined as clonotypes at frequencies of at least 0.5%. TCRdb redid the processing of the public reads, applying fastp at Q25 and MiXCR, and retained in-frame beta chains. Entries that share a CDR3 protein sequence are merged under the most common genes and DNA. The V and J calls and clone size come from TCRdb's table, not from the authors' own analysis. Recorded for this sample are some 11,000 distinct CDR3 sequences; 15% to 20% of them occurred a single time. The top ten constitute more than 3% of the sample.

The receptor comes from a man in his sixties with non-small cell lung cancer. What was sequenced was lung tumor tissue. The rearranged segments are TRBV11-3 and TRBJ2-7, with TRBD1 as a weak D call on 6 bases. The CDR3 region: CASSLGAGEHYYEQYF. The DNA is TGTGCCAGCAGCTTAGGTGCAGGGGAACACTACTACGAGCAGTACTTC.